Below are 3 T cell receptor beta chains sequenced from a single sample in a study of T cells after yellow fever vaccination. One entry per CDR3 protein results from TCRdb running MiXCR on the 5' RACE reads. The top ten hold around 15% of the sample, which has about 580,000 distinct CDR3 sequences, 17% seen once. The material sequenced was PBMCs, taken 4 to 5 days after the first yellow fever vaccination. The source is a man younger than 30 who received the YFV17D yellow fever vaccine.

This clonotype was detected only a few times. The chain couples TRBV19 to TRBJ2-2; tentatively, D is TRBD1 (5 bases). Trimming took off 8 bases at V and 4 bases at J, with 17 bases between the two ends. The V gene's germline CDR1 is LNHDA and CDR2 SQIVND (reference sequence). The CDR3 loop spans 15 amino acids. CDR3 sequence (DNA): TGTGCCAGTTTTAAAACAGGAACCTTCACCGGGGAGCTGTTTTTT. It yields the protein CASFKTGTFTGELFF.

This chain joins TRBV3-1 and TRBJ2-3; possibly TRBD1 for D (5 bases). V was clipped by 2 bases and J by 9 bases, with 15 bases between them. Germline V gene sequence: CDR1 LGHDT, CDR2 YNNKEL (reference sequence). This CDR3 is built from 14 residues. CDR3 sequence reads: CASSQRTPSETQYF. The CDR3 nucleotides are TGTGCCAGCAGCCAAAGGACACCCTCGGAGACGCAGTATTTT.

This clonotype was detected only once. This chain uses TRBV5-6 with TRBJ1-2; D perhaps matches TRBD1 (6 bases). V was pared by 0 bases and J by 14 bases, with 23 bases between. This CDR3 region has 15 residues. Germline V gene sequence: CDR1 SGHDT, CDR2 YYEEEE. DNA of the CDR3: TGTGCCAGCAGCTTGGAGGGCAGGGGAAGGCTCCCTAGGACCTTC. This sequence encodes CASSLEGRGRLPRTF.